Listed below are T cell receptor beta chains from one sample, sequenced in a study of early T cells in non-severe SARS-CoV-2 infection. TCRdb re-derived calls from the 5' RACE reads in MiXCR, one entry per CDR3 protein. The data contain tens of thousands of distinct CDR3 sequences, approximately 8.9% of them singletons. The sequencing sample was made of whole blood. These receptors were obtained from an adult who was a healthcare worker with PCR-confirmed SARS-CoV-2 infection or an uninfected control (not recorded which). Both conserved end residues are trimmed from each CDR3. D genes are given only for firm matches.

TRBJ1-2 | TRBV4-2 | NA | ASSTQAGEDYGYT
TRBJ1-2 | TRBV6-5 | NA | ASVGTPGGYT
TRBJ1-1 | TRBV6-2/TRBV6-3 | NA | ASRSGSYTEAF
TRBJ2-3 | TRBV20-1 | TRBD2 | SASVAGGLRADTQY
TRBJ2-3 | TRBV6-6 | NA | ASRARLGTDTQY
TRBJ2-5 | TRBV20-1 | NA | SASPAGQETQY
TRBJ1-2 | TRBV7-8 | NA | ASSLGSQIYGYT
TRBJ1-5 | TRBV19 | NA | ASSIQSNQPQH
TRBJ1-6 | TRBV6-2/TRBV6-3 | TRBD1 | ASSFSTGTNSPLH
TRBJ2-1 | TRBV28 | TRBD2 | ASSLLAGGYNEQF
TRBJ1-1 | TRBV12-3/TRBV12-4 | TRBD1 | ASSLTGGSAEAF
TRBJ1-1 | TRBV7-6 | NA | ASSPVGRDTEAF
TRBJ1-3 | TRBV11-1 | NA | ASSFGDSGNTIY
TRBJ2-3 | TRBV7-9 | NA | ASSWDLAHADTQY
TRBJ2-3 | TRBV4-3 | TRBD2 | ASSQRTSGGGTDTQY
TRBJ2-7 | TRBV28 | TRBD1 | ASSSPTGGYEQY
TRBJ2-4 | TRBV12-3/TRBV12-4 | TRBD1 | ASSFRGLENIQY
TRBJ2-7 | TRBV7-8 | NA | ASSSSPWEQY
TRBJ2-1 | TRBV6-5 | NA | ATGSGVDEQF
TRBJ2-7 | TRBV11-2 | TRBD2 | ASSFHAGVLYEQY
TRBJ1-2 | TRBV29-1 | NA | SVLLYGYT
TRBJ2-3 | TRBV29-1 | NA | SVEGPDTQY
TRBJ1-6 | TRBV18 | NA | ASSPQAGSSYNSPLH
TRBJ1-2 | TRBV25-1 | TRBD1 | ASQGTGRENYGYT
TRBJ2-2 | TRBV25-1 | NA | ASSPHRDPGELF
TRBJ2-3 | TRBV29-1 | NA | SVARGGTDTQY
TRBJ1-3 | TRBV11-1 | NA | ASSPHPDGNTIY
TRBJ2-3 | TRBV5-4 | NA | ASSLVGQWGTDTQY
TRBJ2-4 | TRBV6-2/TRBV6-3 | NA | ASSLAAKNIQY
TRBJ1-5 | TRBV29-1 | NA | SVGRPNQPQH
TRBJ1-2 | TRBV6-2/TRBV6-3 | NA | ASKRGDYGYT
TRBJ2-5 | TRBV5-1 | TRBD1 | ASSQNRGDQETQY
TRBJ2-2 | TRBV6-6 | NA | ASTRDTGELF
TRBJ1-5 | TRBV6-2/TRBV6-3 | NA | ASSQISNQPQH
TRBJ1-2 | TRBV28 | TRBD1 | ASSSLTDRGPIGGYT
TRBJ2-7 | TRBV5-6 | TRBD1 | ASSYFPGTVRYEQY
TRBJ1-2 | TRBV20-1 | TRBD1 | SARPTGFTNYGYT
TRBJ1-5 | TRBV20-1 | NA | SAPGLSGDQPQH
TRBJ1-2 | TRBV20-1 | NA | SASGGEGYT
TRBJ2-2 | TRBV4-2 | NA | ASRKDRPDTGELF
TRBJ2-2 | TRBV6-5 | TRBD1 | ASRWTGNTGELF
TRBJ2-2 | TRBV6-1 | TRBD2 | ASSEPRLAGATGELF
TRBJ2-2 | TRBV10-3 | NA | AIPQENTGELF
TRBJ2-3 | TRBV7-2 | NA | ASSLRNVRAPDTQY
TRBJ1-1 | TRBV7-9 | NA | ASSFDGRSTEAF
TRBJ1-5 | TRBV12-3/TRBV12-4 | TRBD1 | ASSRTGVQPQH
TRBJ1-5 | TRBV6-6 | NA | ASSYSGGILPQH
TRBJ1-1 | TRBV29-1 | NA | SGQPGLTTMNTEAF
TRBJ1-6 | TRBV5-4 | TRBD1 | ASSLGLGQLNSPLH
TRBJ2-5 | TRBV28 | NA | ASSPGGPQETQY
TRBJ1-1 | TRBV5-1 | NA | ASSPVTANTEAF
TRBJ2-7 | TRBV20-1 | NA | SAGQGRYEQY
TRBJ2-5 | TRBV29-1 | TRBD1 | SDRGQETQY
TRBJ2-7 | TRBV7-9 | NA | ASSPPGRQGGEYEQY
TRBJ1-2 | TRBV6-1 | NA | ASRVAQAGYT
TRBJ1-1 | TRBV29-1 | NA | SVGGVVGTEAF
TRBJ1-5 | TRBV7-8 | NA | ASTQYRDRSQPQH